The clone carrying this T cell receptor (beta chain) was observed once. This entry comes from a study of T cell changes during pregnancy in multiple sclerosis. Trimming pared 6 bases from V and 1 base from J, leaving 11 bases between. The germline V gene encodes CDR1 SGHRS and CDR2 YFSETQ. There are 13 residues in the CDR3. Produced via immunoSEQ multiplex PCR; TCRdb's table is partial and in-frame only. The repertoire holds over 70,000 clones, with around 94% as singletons. The source was peripheral blood, collected in the third trimester of pregnancy. This TCR came from a female donor with multiple sclerosis, enrolled in a pregnancy study. The gene calls are TRBV5-1 and TRBJ2-7; a weak D match, TRBD1 (6 bases). The CDR3 sequence: CASKYTGSYEQYF. In DNA, the CDR3 is TGCGCCAGCAAATATACAGGGTCCTACGAGCAGTACTTC. The full variable domain, completed using reference TRBV5-1 and TRBJ2-7, is KAGVTQTPRYLIKTRGQQVTLSCSPISGHRSVSWYQQTPGQGLQFLFEYFSETQRNKGNFPGRFSGRQFSNSRSEMNVSTLELGDSALYLCASKYTGSYEQYFGPGTRLTVT.